The 27 T cell receptor beta chains below come from one sample, sequenced in a study of Graves' ophthalmopathy and Graves' hyperthyroidism. Investigators amplified TCR beta CDR3 regions from RNA transcripts. First-round RT-PCR employed HTBI primers, with a second-round multiplex PCR after it. TCRdb reprocessed the multiplex PCR reads via MiXCR and lists one record per CDR3 protein. The sample records 400,000 or so distinct CDR3 sequences, approximately 18% being singletons. Sequencing input: peripheral blood. The origin of the receptors is an adult woman with stable Graves' hyperthyroidism.

This clonotype was picked up many times. The V and J genes are TRBV2 and TRBJ2-7, with 9 bases lining up with TRBD1. Germline CDR1 SNHLY, CDR2 FYNNEI. The CDR3 contains 17 residues. V was clipped by 6 bases and J by 4 bases; unmatched bases: 16. CDR3 nucleotide sequence: TGTGCCAGCAGGGACAGGGGCGCAGGTACCTCTCCGTACGAGCAGTACTTC. Translated, it gives CASRDRGAGTSPYEQYF.

This clonotype was found many times. The V call is TRBV4-1, the J call TRBJ2-7, with 7 bases fitting TRBD1. Germline CDR1 is MGHRA and CDR2 is YSYEKL. CDR3 length equals 14 residues. Trimming cost V 4 bases and J 5 bases; bases outside gene matches: 8. CDR3 residues: CASSPSQGVDEQYF. The CDR3 DNA reads as TGCGCCAGCAGCCCGTCTCAGGGGGTCGACGAGCAGTACTTC.

In this sample, this clonotype turned up many times. CDR3 protein: CASSFATGGEAFF. DNA of the CDR3: TGTGCCAGCAGCTTCGCGACAGGGGGTGAAGCTTTCTTT. V usage is TRBV13 and J usage is TRBJ1-1; 9 positions match TRBD1. CDR1 and CDR2 from the germline V gene are PRHDT and FYEKMQ (reference sequence). V shed 3 bases, J shed 7 bases, and the junction held 3 bases outside the gene matches. The CDR3 has 13 residues.

This clonotype was found many times. The chain combines TRBV10-3 with TRBJ2-7; no firm D call. This CDR3 spans 13 amino acids. V lost 1 base to trimming and J lost 5 bases, with 9 bases between them. Germline V lookup: CDR1 ENHRY, CDR2 SYGVKD. DNA for the CDR3: TGTGCCATCAGTGAGTTATCAGTCGACGAGCAGTACTTC. Amino acid sequence: CAISELSVDEQYF.

This clonotype was counted ten times or more. This chain connects TRBV4-1 to TRBJ2-7; the D call may be TRBD1 or TRBD2 (6 bases each). CDR1 and CDR2 from the germline V gene are MGHRA and YSYEKL. V was cut by 3 bases and J by 7 bases, with 19 bases left in between. CDR3 length equals 15 residues. The CDR3 bases are TGCGCCAGCAGCCACGCTGGGACCGGAGGGGGGGAGCAGTACTTC. Encoded protein: CASSHAGTGGGEQYF.

The V gene is TRBV20-1, the J gene TRBJ2-7; D remains unclear. The CDR3 consists of 12 residues. The germline gives CDR1 DFQATT, CDR2 SNEGSKA (reference sequence). The V and J ends lost 3 bases and 3 bases respectively, with 9 bases between them. Here the CDR3 DNA reads TGCAGTGCTAGTCGTGGAAACTACGAGCAGTACTTC. It is translated as CSASRGNYEQYF.

This clonotype appeared many times. The genes are TRBV6-2 or TRBV6-3 and TRBJ2-7; 8 bases agree with TRBD2. Germline V gives CDR1 MNHEY, CDR2 SVGEGT. V was clipped by 4 bases and J by 0 bases; unmatched bases: 8. This CDR3 is 16 amino acids long. The CDR3 sequence: CASSSTLAVTSYEQYF. CDR3 nucleotides: TGTGCCAGCAGTTCCACACTAGCGGTGACCTCCTACGAGCAGTACTTC.

This clonotype has at least ten counts. This chain uses TRBV3-1 with TRBJ1-2, with 11 bases aligning to TRBD1. Germline CDR1 reads LGHDT; CDR2 reads YNNKEL (reference sequence). The length of the CDR3 is 15 residues. Losses at the gene ends were 5 bases for V and 6 bases for J; bases not matched to a gene: 8. The CDR3 region is CASSFPDRGLDGYTF. CDR3 nucleotide sequence: TGTGCCAGCAGCTTCCCGGACAGGGGGCTAGATGGCTACACCTTC.

This clonotype was recorded many times. The chain carries TRBV4-3 and TRBJ2-5; 7 bases are shared with TRBD1. Looked up from germline, CDR1 is LGHNA and CDR2 is YSLEER. The V gene end was trimmed by 0 bases and the J gene end by 5 bases; junction bases not matched to a gene: 9. The CDR3 is 16 residues long. The CDR3 nucleotides read TGCGCCAGCAGCCAAGAAGGGGGCCGAAACGGGGAGACCCAGTACTTC. Amino acid sequence: CASSQEGGRNGETQYF.

This clonotype has ten or more counts. This chain joins TRBV5-1 and TRBJ2-2, with 9 bases fitting TRBD1. The V and J ends lost 4 bases and 4 bases, in that order; junction bases with no gene match: 8. This CDR3 is 16 amino acids long. CDR1 is SGHRS, CDR2 YFSETQ, per germline. The CDR3 reads CASSGEDRGGTGELFF. Here the CDR3 DNA reads TGCGCCAGCAGCGGTGAGGACAGGGGTGGCACCGGGGAGCTGTTTTTT.

The chain uses TRBV3-1 and TRBJ1-1, with a tentative D call TRBD1 (5 bases). V shed 3 bases and J shed 4 bases, with 21 bases lying between them. CDR1 and CDR2 (germline): LGHDT, YNNKEL (reference sequence). The CDR3 consists of 17 residues. DNA for the CDR3: TGTGCCAGCAGCCATTCACAGATCAGGGTTTCCGGCACTGAAGCTTTCTTT. Translated, it gives CASSHSQIRVSGTEAFF.

This clonotype appeared many times. This sequence joins TRBV12-3 or TRBV12-4 and TRBJ1-4, with unresolved D. The CDR3 is 13 residues long. The V gene lost 6 bases and the J gene lost 3 bases, with 8 bases spanning the gap. The DNA for the CDR3 is TGTGCCAGCAGCGGAGTTGCTAATGAAAAACTGTTTTTT. This codes for CASSGVANEKLFF.

The rearrangement links TRBV19 to TRBJ1-1, with TRBD1 matching 7 bases. Losses at the gene ends were 3 bases for V and 7 bases for J; bases not matched to a gene: 8. This CDR3 region has 14 residues. Germline lookup yields CDR1 LNHDA and CDR2 SQIVND (reference sequence). Here the CDR3 reads CASSMTSTGLEAFF. The DNA of the CDR3 is TGTGCCAGTAGTATGACCTCGACAGGGCTTGAAGCTTTCTTT. Filled out from reference TRBV19 and TRBJ1-1, the complete variable domain reads DGGITQSPKYLFRKEGQNVTLSCEQNLNHDAMYWYRQDPGQGLRLIYYSQIVNDFQKGDIAEGYSVSREKKESFPLTVTSAQKNPTAFYLCASSMTSTGLEAFFGQGTRLTVV.

This clonotype was picked up many times. This chain joins TRBV5-1 and TRBJ2-2, with 9 bases fitting TRBD2. CDR3 size: 16 residues. CDR1 and CDR2 (germline): SGHRS, YFSETQ. After removal of 6 bases from V and 6 bases from J, the junction contained 12 bases not matched to a gene. Written as DNA, the CDR3 is TGCGCCAGCACCTATAGCGGGAGAGATTTCCCCGGGGAGCTGTTTTTT. Its protein product is CASTYSGRDFPGELFF. Variable domain in full (rest from reference TRBV5-1 and TRBJ2-2): KAGVTQTPRYLIKTRGQQVTLSCSPISGHRSVSWYQQTPGQGLQFLFEYFSETQRNKGNFPGRFSGRQFSNSRSEMNVSTLELGDSALYLCASTYSGRDFPGELFFGEGSRLTVL.

The chain couples TRBV5-6 to TRBJ2-5; D is undetermined. Germline assignment: CDR1 SGHDT and CDR2 YYEEEE. V was clipped by 2 bases and J by 0 bases, with 8 bases between them. The CDR3 is 14 residues long. The DNA for the CDR3 is TGTGCCAGCAGCTTTGGGCTGTACCAAGAGACCCAGTACTTC. The encoded protein is CASSFGLYQETQYF.

Many counts were recorded for this clonotype. This sequence joins TRBV4-2 and TRBJ1-1; no clear D gene. Germline V gene sequence: CDR1 LGHNA, CDR2 YNFKEQ. The CDR3 totals 14 residues. Trimming pared 0 bases from V and 1 base from J, leaving 6 bases between. As DNA, the CDR3 is TGTGCCAGCAGCCAAGATGGGGAGAACACTGAAGCTTTCTTT. Translated: CASSQDGENTEAFF.

This clonotype was recorded at least ten times. V gene TRBV7-3 combines with J gene TRBJ2-7; 11 bases map to TRBD1. The CDR3 contains 13 residues. Germline V gene lookup returns CDR1 SGHTA and CDR2 FQGTGA. With V trimmed by 5 bases and J by 5 bases, 2 bases remained unmatched. This chain's CDR3 is CASSPDRGHEQYF. The CDR3 region has the DNA TGTGCCAGCAGCCCGGACAGGGGGCACGAGCAGTACTTC.

This clonotype has at least ten counts. The chain couples TRBV12-3 or TRBV12-4 to TRBJ2-6, with D hard to call. The germline V and J ends were trimmed by 2 bases and 2 bases, with 13 bases remaining between them. The CDR3 is 17 residues long. CDR3 bases: TGTGCCAGCAGTTTATGGCCACCCCCGACTGGGGCCAACGTCCTGACTTTC. Encoded protein: CASSLWPPPTGANVLTF.

Ten or more counts support this clonotype. The V call is TRBV6-1, the J call TRBJ2-5; 12 bases agree with TRBD2. The CDR3 contains 16 residues. CDR1 and CDR2 (germline): MNHNS, SASEGT. J lost 5 bases, V lost 7 bases, and 11 bases had no gene match. The CDR3 sequence is CASTPRASGRGETQYF. DNA for the CDR3: TGTGCCAGCACCCCCAGGGCTAGCGGGAGGGGGGAGACCCAGTACTTC.

This clonotype was observed a handful of times. The chain recombines TRBV11-2 with TRBJ1-5; unclear D gene. The CDR3 totals 16 residues. Germline CDR1 reads SGHAT; CDR2 reads FQNNGV. The V and J ends lost 4 bases and 3 bases respectively, with 16 bases between them. CDR3 amino acids: CASSSWALSPNQPQHF. CDR3 sequence (DNA): TGTGCCAGCAGCTCCTGGGCCCTCTCCCCCAATCAGCCCCAGCATTTT.

The V and J genes are TRBV29-1 and TRBJ2-7; 13 nucleotides match TRBD2. The length of the CDR3 is 13 residues. Germline V gene sequence: CDR1 SQVTM, CDR2 ANQGSEA. Trimming at V came to 7 bases and at J to 4 bases, leaving 4 bases not matched to a gene. CDR3 in DNA: TGCAGCGATCGGACTAGCGGGGGATACGAGCAGTACTTC. Translating it yields CSDRTSGGYEQYF.

This clonotype was counted at least ten times. V and J are TRBV6-2 or TRBV6-3 and TRBJ1-5, with D uncertain. With 5 bases removed from V and 0 bases from J, the gap between germline ends came to 8 bases. Germline V lookup: CDR1 MNHEY, CDR2 SVGEGT. CDR3 size: 14 residues. CDR3 residues: CASSRPYSNQPQHF. CDR3 coding DNA: TGTGCCAGCAGTCGCCCTTATAGCAATCAGCCCCAGCATTTT.

CDR3: CASSPQSFGRGILGNEQFF. CDR3 in DNA: TGTGCCAGTAGTCCCCAGTCATTTGGGAGGGGTATATTGGGAAATGAGCAGTTCTTC. The rearrangement uses TRBV19 and TRBJ2-1, with TRBD2 identical over 7 bases. The germline CDR1 and CDR2 sequences are LNHDA and SQIVND (reference sequence). The CDR3 runs to 19 residues. Trimming took 5 bases from V and 7 from J; bases not matched to a gene: 23.

Many counts were recorded for this clonotype. For the CDR3, the DNA is TGTGCCAGCAGCGGTAGCGGGAACAACGAGCAGTACTTC. This gives the protein CASSGSGNNEQYF. The gene calls are TRBV7-6 and TRBJ2-7, with 8 bases aligning to TRBD2. V trimming: 5 bases; J trimming: 5 bases; junction bases outside the gene matches: 5. CDR3 size: 13 residues. Per germline, CDR1 SGHVS and CDR2 FNYEAQ.

J is TRBJ2-7 and V is TRBV12-3 or TRBV12-4; D may be TRBD1 (6 bases). The CDR3 is 14 amino acids. The ends were cut back, 3 bases at V and 5 bases at J, with 14 bases in the middle. This chain's CDR3 is CASSFLARGHEQYF. In DNA, the CDR3 is TGTGCCAGCAGTTTCCTTGCCAGGGGCCACGAGCAGTACTTC.

This clonotype appeared a few times. The chain carries TRBV14 and TRBJ2-7; D is perhaps TRBD2 (6 bases). Per the germline V gene, CDR1 is SGHDN and CDR2 is FVKESK. The CDR3 sequence is 13 residues long. Trimming took 9 bases from V and 7 from J, leaving 19 bases between them. The CDR3 coding sequence is TGTGCCAGTGGACTAAAAGGGAACAGTGAGCAGTACTTC. Translated, it gives CASGLKGNSEQYF.

This clonotype was recorded at least ten times. J is TRBJ2-7 and V is TRBV3-1; tentatively, D is TRBD1 (6 bases). The CDR3 extends over 13 amino acids. Trimming took off 6 bases at V and 6 bases at J, with 15 bases between the two ends. The V gene's germline CDR1 is LGHDT and CDR2 YNNKEL (reference sequence). CDR3 coding DNA: TGTGCCAGCAGACATACGGACAGTACCGAGCAGTACTTC. It translates to CASRHTDSTEQYF.